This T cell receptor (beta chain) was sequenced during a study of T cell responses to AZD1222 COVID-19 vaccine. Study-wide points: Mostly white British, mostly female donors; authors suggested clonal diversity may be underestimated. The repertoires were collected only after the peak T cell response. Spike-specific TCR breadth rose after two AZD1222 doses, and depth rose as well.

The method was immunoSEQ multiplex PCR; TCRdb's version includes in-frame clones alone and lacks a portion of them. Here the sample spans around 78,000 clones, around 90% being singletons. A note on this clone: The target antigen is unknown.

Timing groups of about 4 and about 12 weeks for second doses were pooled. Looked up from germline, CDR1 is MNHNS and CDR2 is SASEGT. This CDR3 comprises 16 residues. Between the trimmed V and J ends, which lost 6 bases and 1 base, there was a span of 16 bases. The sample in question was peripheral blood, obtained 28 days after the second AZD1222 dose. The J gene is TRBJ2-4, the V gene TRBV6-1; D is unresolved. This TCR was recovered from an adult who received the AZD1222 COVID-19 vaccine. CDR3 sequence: CASREQRPLAKNIQYF. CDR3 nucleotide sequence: TGTGCCAGCAGAGAACAAAGGCCATTGGCCAAAAACATTCAGTACTTC.